Sequencing of this T cell receptor beta chain was carried out in a study of cytotoxic CD8 clonotypes in ibrutinib-treated CLL. This clone was counted a single time. Trimming took off 0 bases at V and 0 bases at J, with 14 bases between the two ends. The CDR3 has 16 amino acids. Per the germline V gene, CDR1 is SQVTM and CDR2 is ANQGSEA. The protocol was immunoSEQ multiplex PCR, while the TCRdb copy is restricted to in-frame clones and leaves out a portion. The sample consists of over 140,000 clones, approximately 80% of them appearing once. This receptor was identified in a human donor with chronic lymphocytic leukemia. This material consisted of PBMCs, taken after 36 months of ibrutinib treatment. The V call is TRBV29-1, the J call TRBJ1-2; D might be TRBD1 (5 bases). The CDR3 reads CSVEDLETVANYGYTF. Written as DNA, the CDR3 is TGCAGCGTTGAAGATTTGGAGACAGTAGCTAACTATGGCTACACCTTC.